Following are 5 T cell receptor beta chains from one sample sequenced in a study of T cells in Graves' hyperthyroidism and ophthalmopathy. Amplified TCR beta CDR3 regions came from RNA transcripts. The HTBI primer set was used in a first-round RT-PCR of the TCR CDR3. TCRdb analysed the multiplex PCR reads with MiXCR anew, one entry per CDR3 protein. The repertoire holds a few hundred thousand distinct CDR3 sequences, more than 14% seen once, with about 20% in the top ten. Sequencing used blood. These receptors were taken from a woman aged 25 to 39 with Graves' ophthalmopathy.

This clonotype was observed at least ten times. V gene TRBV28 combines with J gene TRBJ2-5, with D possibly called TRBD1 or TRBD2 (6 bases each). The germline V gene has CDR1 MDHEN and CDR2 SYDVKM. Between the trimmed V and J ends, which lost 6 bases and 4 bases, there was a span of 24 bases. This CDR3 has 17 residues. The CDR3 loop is CASSNPITRRGIETQYF. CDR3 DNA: TGTGCCAGCAGCAACCCCATAACCCGGAGGGGGATAGAGACCCAGTACTTC.

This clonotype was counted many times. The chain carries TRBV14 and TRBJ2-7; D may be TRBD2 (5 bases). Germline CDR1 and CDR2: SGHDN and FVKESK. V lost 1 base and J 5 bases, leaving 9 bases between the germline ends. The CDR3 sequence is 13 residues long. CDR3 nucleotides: TGTGCCAGCAGCCAAGGTGGACTCCACGAGCAGTACTTC. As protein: CASSQGGLHEQYF.

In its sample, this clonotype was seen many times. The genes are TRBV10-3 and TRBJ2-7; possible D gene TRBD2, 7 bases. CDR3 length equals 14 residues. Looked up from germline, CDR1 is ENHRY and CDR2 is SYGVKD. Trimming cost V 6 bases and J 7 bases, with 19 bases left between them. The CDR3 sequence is CAIRRTAPGGEQYF. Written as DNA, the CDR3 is TGTGCCATCAGACGGACAGCGCCCGGGGGGGAGCAGTACTTC.

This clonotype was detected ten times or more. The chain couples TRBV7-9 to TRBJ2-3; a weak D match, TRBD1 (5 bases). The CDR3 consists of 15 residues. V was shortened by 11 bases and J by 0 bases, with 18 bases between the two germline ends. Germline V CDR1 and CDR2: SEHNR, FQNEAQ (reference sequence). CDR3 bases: TGTGCCTCATCCCTCAGGGCCTCTAGCACAGATACGCAGTATTTT. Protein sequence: CASSLRASSTDTQYF. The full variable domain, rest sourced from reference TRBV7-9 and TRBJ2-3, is DTGVSQNPRHKITKRGQNVTFRCDPISEHNRLYWYRQTLGQGPEFLTYFQNEAQLEKSRLLSDRFSAERPKGSFSTLEIQRTEQGDSAMYLCASSLRASSTDTQYFGPGTRLTVL.

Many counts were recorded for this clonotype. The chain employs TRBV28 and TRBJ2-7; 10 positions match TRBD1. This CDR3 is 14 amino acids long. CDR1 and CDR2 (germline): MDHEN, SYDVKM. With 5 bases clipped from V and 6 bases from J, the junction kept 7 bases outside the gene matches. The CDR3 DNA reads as TGTGCCAGCAGTCCTGACAGGGGGCCAGTCGAGCAGTACTTC. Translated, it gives CASSPDRGPVEQYF.